This TCR beta chain was recorded in a study of OX40 agonist ivuxolimab in advanced cancers. Researchers took blood at baseline, on cycle 4 day 1, and on cycle 7 day 1. Whole-study results and caveats: There were, on average, more expanded clones in CD8+ T cells than in CD4+. Nonresponders, in some cases, also had low normalized T-cell clonal expansion.

The assay was immunoSEQ multiplex PCR, and TCRdb's table has in-frame clones only and misses some. This table holds roughly 80,000 clones, about 83% found once. In the case of this clone: Its antigen remains unknown.

CDR3 length: 13 amino acids. Germline CDR1 reads LNHDA; CDR2 reads SQIVND (reference sequence). This sequence originates from an adult with an advanced solid tumor such as melanoma, head and neck, liver or kidney cancer. The sequencing here drew on CD4+ or CD8+ T cells sorted from blood, taken in a trial of the OX40 agonist ivuxolimab. J is TRBJ1-3 and V is TRBV19; D perhaps matches TRBD1 (5 bases). The CDR3 loop reads CATGGKRMDTIYF. CDR3 DNA sequence: TGTGCTACCGGGGGGAAAAGAATGGACACCATATATTTT. Supplemented by reference TRBV19 and TRBJ1-3, the full variable domain reads DGGITQSPKYLFRKEGQNVTLSCEQNLNHDAMYWYRQDPGQGLRLIYYSQIVNDFQKGDIAEGYSVSREKKESFPLTVTSAQKNPTAFYLCATGGKRMDTIYFGEGSWLTVV.